This is a list of T cell receptor beta chains from one sample in a study of response to subunit inactivated influenza vaccine. One entry per CDR3 protein, called by TCRdb with MiXCR from the RT-PCR reads. The table includes roughly 290,000 distinct CDR3 sequences, 21% detected once. The sample was PBMCs from blood, taken less than 22 months after vaccination. Receptors were obtained from a man between 50 and 69 years old who received an inactivated influenza vaccine. Each CDR3 is given with its conserved first and last residue. A D gene is named only where the DNA matches it firmly. Clone sizes are given selectively: once, few, many, or a class where the clone is expanded.

J gene | V gene | clone size | D gene | CDR3 DNA | CDR3 protein
TRBJ1-2 | TRBV12-3/TRBV12-4 | - | - | TGTGCCAGCAGTCCGGTACGGGGGGCCTATGGCTACACCTTC | CASSPVRGAYGYTF
TRBJ1-1 | TRBV6-5 | - | - | TGTGCCAGCAGTTACGCCCTCGGGACACAGAACACTGAAGCTTTCTTT | CASSYALGTQNTEAFF
TRBJ2-4 | TRBV5-1 | - | TRBD2 | TGCGCCAGCAGCGTTACCGGGGGGGGCAGCAAAAACATTCAGTACTTC | CASSVTGGGSKNIQYF
TRBJ2-3 | TRBV7-2 | - | - | TGTGCCAGCAGCCCCATGAAGAGCACAGATACGCAGTATTTT | CASSPMKSTDTQYF
TRBJ2-5 | TRBV28 | few | TRBD2 | TGTGCCAGCAGTATACATAGCGGGGGGCAAGAGACCCAGTACTTC | CASSIHSGGQETQYF
TRBJ2-2 | TRBV5-1 | - | TRBD1 | TGCGCCAGCAGCTTATGGGACAGGGACCGGAACACCGGGGAGCTGTTTTTT | CASSLWDRDRNTGELFF
TRBJ1-6 | TRBV6-1 | - | - | TGTGCCAGCAGTGCAGACTTCTCCTATAATTCACCCCTCCACTTT | CASSADFSYNSPLHF
TRBJ2-3 | TRBV29-1 | - | TRBD1 | TGCAGCACAAGACAGGGGGGCGTCACAGATACGCAGTATTTT | CSTRQGGVTDTQYF
TRBJ2-1 | TRBV2 | few | - | TGTGCCAGCAGCAGCCTCAATGAGCAGTTCTTC | CASSSLNEQFF
TRBJ1-3 | TRBV5-4 | - | - | TGTGCCAGCAGCCACACAGGGAGGCCTGGAAACACCATATATTTT | CASSHTGRPGNTIYF
TRBJ1-5 | TRBV6-1 | - | - | TGTGCCAGCAGTGAACTCGGGAGTCTAGGGCAGCCCCAGCATTTT | CASSELGSLGQPQHF
TRBJ1-6 | TRBV5-1 | - | - | TGCGCCAGCAGCAGCCCGGGCCAGAATTCACCCCTCCACTTT | CASSSPGQNSPLHF
TRBJ1-2 | TRBV29-1 | - | - | TGCAGCGTTGAAGTCGGGCGCTCCTATGGCTACACCTTC | CSVEVGRSYGYTF
TRBJ1-2 | TRBV28 | few | - | TGTGCCAGCAGTTTAGTGAGGCCTTGGAATGGCTACACCTTC | CASSLVRPWNGYTF
TRBJ2-2 | TRBV5-5 | - | - | TGTGCCAGCAGCTCCCACGGGGGGCGCAACACCGGGGAGCTGTTTTTT | CASSSHGGRNTGELFF
TRBJ2-7 | TRBV20-1 | - | - | TGCAGTGCAATCCCCCTGGGACAACCGAGGGGCTACGAGCAGTACTTC | CSAIPLGQPRGYEQYF
TRBJ1-6 | TRBV12-3/TRBV12-4 | - | - | TGTGCCAGCAGCCGACGTGAGAATTCACCCCTCCACTTT | CASSRRENSPLHF
TRBJ1-6 | TRBV5-4 | - | TRBD1 | TGTGCCAGCAGCTGGGGACAGGGAGGATCGACACCCCTCCACTTT | CASSWGQGGSTPLHF
TRBJ1-4 | TRBV11-2 | - | - | TGTGCCAGCAGCCCCGTTGGGTTGAGGGTAGCAACTAATGAAAAACTGTTTTTT | CASSPVGLRVATNEKLFF
TRBJ1-2 | TRBV7-2 | few | - | TGTGCCAGCAGCTTAGCCCCGGGGGGACGCGGCTACACCTTC | CASSLAPGGRGYTF
TRBJ2-3 | TRBV4-2 | few | - | TGTGCCAGCAGCTCTCGGACGTTCGACATATCGGATACGCAGTATTTT | CASSSRTFDISDTQYF
TRBJ1-4 | TRBV3-1 | few | - | TGTGCCAGCAGCCACAGAAGGGACGTTGAAAAACTGTTTTTT | CASSHRRDVEKLFF
TRBJ1-2 | TRBV6-2/TRBV6-3 | medium-sized | - | TGTGCCAGCACCCAAGGAGCGTATGGCTACACCTTC | CASTQGAYGYTF
TRBJ1-6 | TRBV6-5 | - | TRBD1 | TGTGCCAGCAGTTACTTCTTACAGGGGGCCGATAATTCACCCCTCCACTTT | CASSYFLQGADNSPLHF
TRBJ1-4 | TRBV30 | few | TRBD1 | TGTGCCTGGACCCGACAGGGTCAGGGTGAAAAACTGTTTTTT | CAWTRQGQGEKLFF
TRBJ1-4 | TRBV23-1 | many | - | TGCGCCAGCAGTCAATGGTTGGGGCTCCCGGTCTTTAATGAAAAACTGTTTTTT | CASSQWLGLPVFNEKLFF
TRBJ1-1 | TRBV5-1 | - | - | TGCGCCAGCAGCTTGGGGGACGGACTGAACACTGAAGCTTTCTTT | CASSLGDGLNTEAFF
TRBJ1-5 | TRBV15 | - | - | TGTGCCACCAGCAGAGAGGGGGCTCGACGAAAGAATAGCAATCAGCCCCAGCATTTT | CATSREGARRKNSNQPQHF
TRBJ2-2 | TRBV29-1 | few | - | TGCAGCGCCGGGGCCAATCTGAACGGGGAGCTGTTTTTT | CSAGANLNGELFF
TRBJ2-3 | TRBV11-2 | few | - | TGTGCCAGCAGCTTACGGGGGCGAGGGGCAGATACGCAGTATTTT | CASSLRGRGADTQYF
TRBJ1-6 | TRBV2 | - | TRBD1 | TGTGCCAGCAGGCCCGGGACAGGGGGGCGGTCACCCCTCCACTTT | CASRPGTGGRSPLHF